These 28 T cell receptor beta chains came from one sample sequenced in a study of OX40 agonist ivuxolimab in advanced cancers. The library was generated by the immunoSEQ multiplex PCR assay. This is the immuneACCESS table as TCRdb keeps it, with only in-frame sequences that have V and J called. A part of the clones is gone; compared with another copy, unresolved V genes explain less than half, and the rest is unexplained. The sample records 65,000 to 95,000 clones, approximately 88% of which are singletons. The top ten hold less than 12% of the sample. The sequencing used CD4+ or CD8+ T cells sorted from blood, collected in a trial of the OX40 agonist ivuxolimab. These receptors were collected from an adult with an advanced solid tumor such as melanoma, head and neck, liver or kidney cancer.

The gene calls are TRBV7-2 and TRBJ1-3; no definite D call. The CDR3 loop spans 13 amino acids. Germline-derived CDR1 and CDR2 are SGHTA and FQGNSA. The V gene lost 5 bases and the J gene lost 3 bases, with 8 bases spanning the gap. The CDR3 DNA reads TGTGCCAGCAGCCCGGACTTTGGAAACACCATATATTTT. Translation gives CASSPDFGNTIYF.

The genes are TRBV19 and TRBJ1-4, with D uncertain. The germline V gene has CDR1 LNHDA and CDR2 SQIVND (reference sequence). This CDR3 comprises 15 residues. V lost 3 bases, J lost 4 bases, and 12 bases lay in between. The CDR3 DNA is TGTGCCAGTAGTATTGGTCGGTCAGGTAATGAAAAACTGTTTTTT. It translates to CASSIGRSGNEKLFF.

This chain connects TRBV14 to TRBJ2-7; D perhaps matches TRBD2 (6 bases). The CDR3 is 13 amino acids. Trimming left V 4 bases short and J 6 bases short, with 13 bases between. CDR1 SGHDN and CDR2 FVKESK come from the germline V gene. The CDR3: CASSRDPGSEQYF. DNA for the CDR3: TGTGCCAGCAGCCGGGACCCCGGGAGCGAGCAGTACTTC.

This chain links TRBV6-1 with TRBJ1-4; D is possibly TRBD1 (5 bases). Germline CDR1 MNHNS, CDR2 SASEGT. Trimming cost V 5 bases and J 6 bases, with 13 bases left between them. This CDR3 is 14 amino acids long. In nucleotides, the CDR3 is TGTGCCAGCAGTACACCCGGGGCGGATGAAAAACTGTTTTTT. It yields the protein CASSTPGADEKLFF.

The chain employs TRBV7-9 and TRBJ1-2; tentatively, D is TRBD1 (5 bases). The CDR3 sequence is 14 residues long. The germline CDR1 and CDR2 sequences are SEHNR and FQNEAQ (reference sequence). V lost 4 bases, J lost 4 bases, and 13 bases lay in between. CDR3 bases: TGTGCCAGCAGCTCGACGAACAGGCCCTATGGCTACACCTTC. Its protein product is CASSSTNRPYGYTF.

This clone has just a few counts. This chain connects TRBV2 to TRBJ2-7; 8 nucleotides align to TRBD1. Germline values: CDR1 SNHLY, CDR2 FYNNEI. The CDR3 spans 13 residues. Losses at the gene ends were 6 bases for V and 2 bases for J; bases not matched to a gene: 3. The CDR3 nucleotides read TGTGCCAGCAGCCTGGACAGGGCCTACGAGCAGTACTTC. It yields the protein CASSLDRAYEQYF.

CDR3 in amino acids: CASSPPGAAGNTIYF. DNA for the CDR3: TGTGCCAGCAGTCCTCCCGGGGCGGCTGGAAACACCATATATTTT. The chain couples TRBV6-5 to TRBJ1-3, with D possibly being TRBD1 (5 bases). CDR1 and CDR2 from the germline V gene are MNHEY and SVGAGI. The CDR3 covers 15 residues. V lost 5 bases, J lost 2 bases, and 13 bases lay in between.

V and J are TRBV19 and TRBJ2-5, with D hard to call. Germline V lookup: CDR1 LNHDA, CDR2 SQIVND (reference sequence). This CDR3 comprises 15 residues. V was shortened by 5 bases and J by 0 bases, with 13 bases between the two germline ends. The DNA for the CDR3 is TGTGCCAGTAGTGGCTACATGGGGTACCAAGAGACCCAGTACTTC. Translated, it gives CASSGYMGYQETQYF.

CDR3 nucleotide sequence: TGTGCCAGCAGCTTTTTGTCTGGCGGGGAGCTGTTTTTT. This sequence encodes CASSFLSGGELFF. This chain joins TRBV5-5 and TRBJ2-2; the D is unclear. V was cut by 2 bases and J by 7 bases, with 9 bases left in between. This CDR3 is 13 amino acids long. Germline loops: CDR1 SGHKS, CDR2 YYEKEE (reference sequence).

The rearrangement links TRBV6-1 to TRBJ1-2; D unclear. The V and J ends lost 3 bases and 3 bases respectively, with 11 bases between them. Germline CDR1 and CDR2: MNHNS and SASEGT. The CDR3 extends over 14 amino acids. The CDR3: CASSEFWGHYGYTF. CDR3 in DNA: TGTGCCAGCAGTGAGTTCTGGGGTCACTATGGCTACACCTTC.

This clone showed up just a few times. This chain uses TRBV6-5 with TRBJ1-5; D unclear. V gave up 5 bases and J gave up 0 bases, with 5 bases separating them. CDR1 is MNHEY, CDR2 SVGAGI, per germline. CDR3 size: 13 residues. CDR3 loop: CASSPYSNQPQHF. The CDR3 nucleotides are TGTGCCAGCAGTCCTTATAGCAATCAGCCCCAGCATTTT.

The chain carries TRBV19 and TRBJ2-1; 9 nucleotides align to TRBD2. With V trimmed by 4 bases and J by 7 bases, 11 bases remained unmatched. The CDR3 is 16 residues long. Germline V gives CDR1 LNHDA, CDR2 SQIVND (reference sequence). The CDR3 DNA reads TGTGCCAGTAGTAGGGCTAGCGGGAAGGTTGTGAATGAGCAGTTCTTC. It is translated as CASSRASGKVVNEQFF. Drawing the rest from reference TRBV19 and TRBJ2-1, the complete variable domain is DGGITQSPKYLFRKEGQNVTLSCEQNLNHDAMYWYRQDPGQGLRLIYYSQIVNDFQKGDIAEGYSVSREKKESFPLTVTSAQKNPTAFYLCASSRASGKVVNEQFFGPGTRLTVL.

This chain connects TRBV20-1 to TRBJ1-4; D unresolved. V dropped 6 bases and J dropped 3 bases, with 5 bases sitting between them. CDR1 is DFQATT and CDR2 is SNEGSKA in the germline V gene (reference sequence). This CDR3 has 11 residues. The CDR3, as DNA: TGCAGTGCCGGAGCTAATGAAAAACTGTTTTTT. Translating it yields CSAGANEKLFF.

Concerning this clone itself: This specimen includes other DNA sequences encoding the same CDR3. This chain uses TRBV5-1 with TRBJ2-5; D unresolved. The CDR3 extends over 11 amino acids. Trimming removed 4 bases from V and 1 base from J, with 2 bases in between. Germline loops: CDR1 SGHRS, CDR2 YFSETQ. The CDR3 nucleotides read TGCGCCAGCAGCCTCCAAGAGACCCAGTACTTC. The encoded protein is CASSLQETQYF.

The genes are TRBV18 and TRBJ2-2; D might be TRBD2 (6 bases). The CDR3 runs 15 residues. The germline V gene has CDR1 KGHSH and CDR2 LQKENI. V shed 4 bases and J shed 4 bases, with 13 bases lying between them. The CDR3 loop reads CASSRRAIFTGELFF. The CDR3 region has the DNA TGTGCCAGCTCACGGAGGGCGATTTTCACCGGGGAGCTGTTTTTT.

V is TRBV28 and J is TRBJ1-4; D gene unclear. V lost 6 bases to trimming and J lost 11 bases, with 13 bases between them. Germline CDR1 MDHEN, CDR2 SYDVKM. This CDR3 is 12 amino acids long. Here the CDR3 DNA reads TGTGCCAGCAGCGCAGCCCCGTGGAAACTGTTTTTT. Residues: CASSAAPWKLFF.

The CDR3 protein is CASSYNSFYEQYF. CDR3 coding DNA: TGTGCCAGCAGTTACAACAGTTTCTACGAGCAGTACTTC. This chain links TRBV6-5 with TRBJ2-7; D remains ambiguous. Germline V lookup: CDR1 MNHEY, CDR2 SVGAGI. The V end was cut by 2 bases, the J end by 3 bases, with 8 bases between. There are 13 residues in the CDR3.

This clone has a handful of counts. The rearrangement links TRBV5-5 to TRBJ1-6, with 7 positions matching TRBD1. This CDR3 has 15 amino acids. The J segment lost 9 bases and the V segment lost 4 bases, leaving 10 bases of the junction unmatched. Germline CDR1 and CDR2: SGHKS and YYEKEE (reference sequence). The CDR3 spells CASSKRQGEGSPLHF. The CDR3 coding sequence is TGTGCCAGCAGCAAAAGACAGGGTGAGGGTTCACCCCTCCACTTT.

The chain uses TRBV11-3 and TRBJ2-1, with 7 bases that match TRBD2. CDR1 is SGHNT and CDR2 is YENEEA in the germline V gene. V was pared by 1 base and J by 5 bases, with 2 bases of the junction left unmatched. This CDR3 is 14 amino acids long. CDR3: CASSLVAGDNEQFF. CDR3 coding DNA: TGTGCCAGCAGCTTAGTGGCGGGGGACAATGAGCAGTTCTTC.

The gene calls are TRBV5-1 and TRBJ1-2, with 7 bases aligning to TRBD1. V lost 2 bases and J lost 6; bases outside the gene matches: 4. The CDR3 is 13 residues long. Germline values: CDR1 SGHRS, CDR2 YFSETQ. The CDR3 nucleotides read TGCGCCAGCAGCTTCGGGCAGGGGGATGGCTACACCTTC. It encodes CASSFGQGDGYTF.

This sequence joins TRBV28 and TRBJ1-2; D might be TRBD1 (6 bases). The V end lost 4 bases, the J end lost 4 bases, and 10 bases lay between the germline ends. Germline CDR1 reads MDHEN; CDR2 reads SYDVKM. The length of the CDR3 is 13 residues. Here the CDR3 DNA reads TGTGCCAGCAGTTCCAGGACAGTCTATGGCTACACCTTC. It translates to CASSSRTVYGYTF.

This sequence joins TRBV4-2 and TRBJ1-4; 8 bases map to TRBD1. This CDR3 region has 15 residues. Trimming at V came to 1 base and at J to 8 bases, leaving 6 bases not matched to a gene. The germline CDR1 and CDR2 sequences are LGHNA and YNFKEQ. CDR3 nucleotides: TGTGCCAGCAGCCAAGGCCGGACAGGGCCCGAAAAACTGTTTTTT. It encodes CASSQGRTGPEKLFF.

The rearrangement uses TRBV29-1 and TRBJ1-1, with no clear D. CDR3 length: 12 residues. Germline loops: CDR1 SQVTM, CDR2 ANQGSEA. The V gene lost 1 base and the J gene lost 4 bases, with 7 bases spanning the gap. CDR3 nucleotides: TGCAGCGTTGAAGGCTTGGGCACTGAAGCTTTCTTT. The encoded protein is CSVEGLGTEAFF.

The V call is TRBV9, the J call TRBJ1-2; D is ambiguous. The CDR3 length is 12 residues. Germline CDR1 reads SGDLS; CDR2 reads YYNGEE. Between the trimmed V and J ends, which lost 6 bases and 3 bases, there was a span of 9 bases. The CDR3 spells CASNIADYGYTF. The CDR3 coding sequence is TGTGCCAGCAACATAGCAGACTATGGCTACACCTTC. The full variable domain, its missing parts supplied by reference TRBV9 and TRBJ1-2, is DSGVTQTPKHLITATGQRVTLRCSPRSGDLSVYWYQQSLDQGLQFLIQYYNGEERAKGNILERFSAQQFPDLHSELNLSSLELGDSALYFCASNIADYGYTFGSGTRLTVV.

The J gene is TRBJ2-5, the V gene TRBV5-8; D might be TRBD2 (6 bases). The V and J ends lost 6 bases and 5 bases respectively, with 26 bases between them. CDR1 and CDR2 (germline): SGHTS, YDEGEE. This CDR3 comprises 17 residues. The DNA of the CDR3 is TGTGCCAGCACGCCTCTCTTACGGGCCCTTCGGGGGGAGACCCAGTACTTC. This gives the protein CASTPLLRALRGETQYF.

A single count supports this clone. The CDR3: CAGSNSGAERIYEQYF. CDR3 DNA sequence: TGTGCCGGGTCCAATTCAGGGGCCGAACGTATCTACGAGCAGTACTTC. V gene TRBV28 combines with J gene TRBJ2-7, with D tentatively TRBD1 (6 bases). The CDR3 extends over 16 amino acids. The V gene's germline CDR1 is MDHEN and CDR2 SYDVKM. The V end was cut by 11 bases, the J end by 3 bases, with 26 bases between.

V gene TRBV4-1 combines with J gene TRBJ1-1; 8 bases are shared with TRBD1. This CDR3 region has 15 residues. Germline V gene data show CDR1 as MGHRA and CDR2 as YSYEKL. The V gene end was trimmed by 6 bases and the J gene end by 0 bases; junction bases not matched to a gene: 6. This CDR3 is CASRPPTGVNTEAFF. CDR3 sequence (DNA): TGCGCCAGCAGACCTCCGACAGGGGTGAACACTGAAGCTTTCTTT.

CDR3 DNA sequence: TGTGCCAGCAGCTTAGGTAGCCATTCCACCTTC. Translated: CASSLGSHSTF. The chain uses TRBV7-9 and TRBJ1-2, with D unresolved. The germline CDR1 and CDR2 sequences are SEHNR and FQNEAQ (reference sequence). V was clipped by 1 base and J by 13 bases, with 10 bases between them. The CDR3 has 11 residues.